This T cell receptor beta chain derives from a study of CD8 T cells in ankylosing spondylitis. This clonotype was seen more than once but under ten times. Its specificity is unknown. The CDR3 is 15 residues long. CDR1 is MGHDK, CDR2 SYGVNS, per germline. The V gene lost 3 bases and the J gene lost 6 bases, with 17 bases spanning the gap. Each CDR3 protein is one row after TCRdb ran MiXCR on the 5' RACE reads. Among 250,000 to 400,000 distinct CDR3 sequences, around a tenth were seen once, and the ten largest hold about 10%. General study results and limits: Reportedly, matched ankylosing spondylitis synovial fluid was significantly enriched for disease-linked clones. Past studies reported some motif variants in reactive arthritis synovial fluid and blood. What seemed typical of ankylosing spondylitis blood was a TCR beta motif built from several highly homologous variants.

The clonotype comes from a female donor with ankylosing spondylitis or in good health (not recorded which). The rearrangement joins TRBV25-1 to TRBJ1-1; no definite D call. The sample was blood, either unsorted or a sorted T cell fraction (not recorded which). This chain's CDR3 is CASSDGLGRGAEAFF. The DNA of the CDR3 is TGTGCCAGCAGTGATGGCCTCGGAAGAGGAGCTGAAGCTTTCTTT.